There are many counts of the clone carrying this T cell receptor beta chain. Its antigen remains unknown. Researchers amplified the TCR beta CDR3 regions from RNA transcripts. A first-round RT-PCR of the TCR CDR3 used the HTBI primer set. TCRdb re-called the multiplex PCR reads with MiXCR, one entry per CDR3 protein. The sample lists about 520,000 distinct CDR3 sequences, around a quarter seen once, with around 11% in the top ten. This sample is part of a study of T cells in Graves' hyperthyroidism and ophthalmopathy. In germline, CDR1 is MNHEY, CDR2 SVGAGI. This CDR3 region has 14 residues. Trimming took 6 bases from V and 1 from J, leaving 12 bases between them. Findings and caveats of the study: The model made its ophthalmopathy prediction, and onset followed a median about 6.8 months later. Appearing also in blood were most of the thyroid clonotypes expanded above 0.001.

The V gene is TRBV6-5, the J gene TRBJ1-1; no clear D. Material: blood. This sequence was found in a woman aged 25 to 39 with Graves' ophthalmopathy. The CDR3, as DNA: TGTGCCAGCAGCGCCATTGGAGGGAACACTGAAGCTTTCTTT. Protein product: CASSAIGGNTEAFF.